A selection of T cell receptor beta chains follows, all from one sample in a study of regulatory T cells in long-lasting Graves disease. Using its own MiXCR run on the multiplex PCR reads, TCRdb lists one record per CDR3 protein. The data show hundreds of thousands of distinct CDR3 sequences, with roughly 17% seen just once and roughly 27% held by the top ten. In addition, the sample was reused for a study of T cells in Graves' hyperthyroidism and ophthalmopathy.

The sample here was peripheral blood mononuclear cells (PBMCs), taken at new diagnosis, from a patient treated with antithyroid drugs. The receptors come from a middle-aged man with Graves disease. The CDR3 runs from the conserved cysteine through the conserved F or W. The D gene is left open where the match is weak. The size entry is marked missing in some rows and otherwise reads once, few, many or a size class.

j_gene,v_gene,abundance,d_gene,CDR3aa,CDR3nt
TRBJ2-2,TRBV15,NA,NA,CATSRDPGATGELFF,TGTGCCACCAGCAGAGACCCGGGGGCGACCGGGGAGCTGTTTTTT
TRBJ2-2,TRBV7-3,NA,NA,CASSRGKGSGELFF,TGTGCCAGCAGTAGAGGGAAGGGATCCGGGGAGCTGTTTTTT
TRBJ1-2,TRBV6-5,many,NA,CASSSISTGYGYTF,TGTGCCAGCAGTTCGATCTCGACGGGATATGGCTACACCTTC
TRBJ1-2,TRBV3-1,few,NA,CASSQDLPPYGYTF,TGTGCCAGCAGCCAAGATCTCCCGCCCTATGGCTACACCTTC
TRBJ1-5,TRBV5-5,few,TRBD1,CASSVYRGLGNYSNQPQHF,TGTGCCAGCAGCGTTTACAGGGGGCTGGGGAATTATAGCAATCAGCCCCAGCATTTT
TRBJ2-1,TRBV24-1,NA,NA,CATSDPQGLPQNEQFF,TGTGCCACCAGTGATCCCCAGGGTCTCCCGCAGAATGAGCAGTTCTTC
TRBJ2-7,TRBV18,NA,TRBD1,CASSYGTASYEQYF,TGTGCCAGCTCCTACGGGACAGCCTCCTACGAGCAGTACTTC
TRBJ2-7,TRBV2,many,NA,CASSERPGIGEQYF,TGTGCCAGCAGTGAACGGCCAGGGATAGGCGAGCAGTACTTC
TRBJ1-1,TRBV20-1,NA,NA,CSARSGVDTEAFF,TGCAGTGCTCGATCGGGAGTGGACACTGAAGCTTTCTTT
TRBJ2-7,TRBV7-2,many,NA,CASSLVGVGGFEDEQYF,TGTGCCAGCAGCCTAGTGGGGGTCGGAGGGTTCGAGGACGAGCAGTACTTC
TRBJ2-2,TRBV7-2,many,TRBD2,CASSSASGGTGELFF,TGTGCCAGCAGCTCGGCTAGCGGGGGCACCGGGGAGCTGTTTTTT
TRBJ1-1,TRBV5-8,few,NA,CASSLTEMNTEAFF,TGTGCCAGCAGCTTGACGGAGATGAACACTGAAGCTTTCTTT
TRBJ2-5,TRBV28,NA,NA,CASSLIGIQGETQYF,TGTGCCAGCAGTTTAATCGGGATTCAGGGAGAGACCCAGTACTTC
TRBJ1-5,TRBV24-1,few,NA,CAPLRPQHF,TGTGCCCCCCTGAGGCCCCAGCATTTT